Following are 13 T cell receptor beta chains from one sample sequenced in a study of blood T cell repertoires in COVID-19. The method was immunoSEQ multiplex PCR; TCRdb's version includes in-frame clones alone and lacks a portion of them. Of tens of thousands of clones detected, around 86% appear once; the ten largest clones hold over 25%. Sequencing used peripheral blood. These receptors were taken from a woman in her 70s with active COVID-19.

The chain recombines TRBV6-5 with TRBJ2-7, with 8 nucleotides matching TRBD1. CDR1 is MNHEY, CDR2 SVGAGI, per germline. V gave up 7 bases and J gave up 1 base; unmatched junction bases: 6. CDR3 length: 14 amino acids. CDR3 sequence (DNA): TGTGCCAGCACCAAGGACAGGGTGTCCTACGAGCAGTACTTC. Translation gives CASTKDRVSYEQYF.

The rearrangement uses TRBV5-1 and TRBJ1-4; D is possibly TRBD1 (6 bases). The CDR3 extends over 15 amino acids. V lost 3 bases, J lost 8 bases, and 17 bases lay in between. Germline CDR1 SGHRS, CDR2 YFSETQ. The CDR3 nucleotides are TGCGCCAGCAGCTCGGCGGGGGCAGGACGGGAAAAACTGTTTTTT. Translating gives CASSSAGAGREKLFF.

This chain uses TRBV18 with TRBJ2-1, with D maybe TRBD2 (7 bases). The CDR3 is 16 residues long. Germline V gene lookup returns CDR1 KGHSH and CDR2 LQKENI. The V gene lost 3 bases and the J gene lost 7 bases, with 19 bases spanning the gap. CDR3 in DNA: TGTGCCAGCTCACCTGTTATGGGGGGGCCTTTGAATGAGCAGTTCTTC. It translates to CASSPVMGGPLNEQFF.

This chain uses TRBV7-8 with TRBJ1-3; D not resolved. CDR1 SGHVS and CDR2 FQNEAQ come from the germline V gene. The CDR3 sequence is 14 residues long. V lost 2 bases to trimming and J lost 0 bases, with 5 bases between them. This CDR3 is CASSLHGSGNTIYF. The CDR3 nucleotides are TGTGCCAGCAGCTTACACGGCTCTGGAAACACCATATATTTT.

The chain joins TRBV11-1 to TRBJ1-1, with D possibly matching TRBD1 (6 bases). Germline CDR1 and CDR2: SGHAT and FQDESV (reference sequence). Deletions cut 5 bases from V and 4 bases from J, with 17 bases between. This CDR3 comprises 15 residues. The CDR3 is CASSPGGRAGTEAFF. DNA for the CDR3: TGTGCCAGCAGCCCTGGGGGCAGGGCGGGCACTGAAGCTTTCTTT.

The rearrangement joins TRBV28 to TRBJ2-1; TRBD1 matches 9 bases. Trimming cost V 8 bases and J 10 bases; bases outside gene matches: 6. The CDR3 is 12 amino acids. CDR1 MDHEN and CDR2 SYDVKM come from the germline V gene. CDR3 sequence: CASEDRGGEQFF. In DNA, the CDR3 is TGTGCCAGCGAGGACAGGGGCGGGGAGCAGTTCTTC. The full variable domain, its missing parts supplied by reference TRBV28 and TRBJ2-1, is DVKVTQSSRYLVKRTGEKVFLECVQDMDHENMFWYRQDPGLGLRLIYFSYDVKMKEKGDIPEGYSVSREKKERFSLILESASTNQTSMYLCASEDRGGEQFFGPGTRLTVL.

This clone appeared a few times. The rearrangement uses TRBV5-6 and TRBJ2-4; 9 nucleotides agree with TRBD1. V lost 4 bases and J lost 8; bases outside the gene matches: 10. Germline values: CDR1 SGHDT, CDR2 YYEEEE. The CDR3 is 15 residues long. In DNA, the CDR3 is TGTGCCAGCAGCCTATTTACAGGGGGCGCCGACATTCAGTACTTC. This codes for CASSLFTGGADIQYF. The full variable domain, with the rest looked up from reference TRBV5-6 and TRBJ2-4, is DAGVTQSPTHLIKTRGQQVTLRCSPKSGHDTVSWYQQALGQGPQFIFQYYEEEERQRGNFPDRFSGHQFPNYSSELNVNALLLGDSALYLCASSLFTGGADIQYFGAGTRLSVL.

The chain recombines TRBV25-1 with TRBJ1-1; the D is unclear. Germline lookup yields CDR1 MGHDK and CDR2 SYGVNS. Deletions cut 8 bases from V and 0 bases from J, with 13 bases between. This CDR3 comprises 14 residues. CDR3 DNA sequence: TGTGCCAGCGCGAAGGTGGCGGTGAACACTGAAGCTTTCTTT. As protein: CASAKVAVNTEAFF. Full variable domain (missing parts from reference TRBV25-1 and TRBJ1-1): EADIYQTPRYLVIGTGKKITLECSQTMGHDKMYWYQQDPGMELHLIHYSYGVNSTEKGDLSSESTVSRIRTEHFPLTLESARPSHTSQYLCASAKVAVNTEAFFGQGTRLTVV.

The J gene is TRBJ2-3, the V gene TRBV6-2 or TRBV6-3, with 7 bases aligning to TRBD1. The germline CDR1 and CDR2 sequences are MNHEY and SVGEGT. The CDR3 contains 13 residues. J was trimmed by 4 bases and V by 5 bases; bases with no gene match: 3. CDR3 in amino acids: CASSQGGPDTQYF. CDR3 DNA: TGTGCCAGCAGTCAAGGGGGCCCAGATACGCAGTATTTT.

This rearrangement joins TRBV5-4 to TRBJ2-2; a possible D gene is TRBD1 (6 bases). Trimming left V 4 bases short and J 7 bases short, with 20 bases between. Germline values: CDR1 SGHNT, CDR2 YYREEE (reference sequence). The CDR3 loop spans 16 amino acids. CDR3 coding DNA: TGTGCCAGCAGCGCTCCGGACAGTGACGGTATCGGGGAGCTGTTTTTT. Protein product: CASSAPDSDGIGELFF.

The chain carries TRBV19 and TRBJ2-2; D possibly corresponds to TRBD2 (7 bases). The CDR3 contains 15 residues. Per germline, CDR1 LNHDA and CDR2 SQIVND (reference sequence). Trimming cost V 3 bases and J 3 bases, with 11 bases left between them. CDR3 sequence (DNA): TGTGCCAGTAGTATTTCGGGGGGCGACACCGGGGAGCTGTTTTTT. Its translation: CASSISGGDTGELFF.

This clone showed up just once. The V gene is TRBV7-9, the J gene TRBJ2-2; 10 nucleotides line up with TRBD2. The CDR3 sequence is 16 residues long. The J segment lost 3 bases and the V segment lost 2 bases, leaving 3 bases of the junction unmatched. CDR1 and CDR2 (germline): SEHNR, FQNEAQ (reference sequence). The CDR3 region is CASSLLAGGDTGELFF. CDR3 in DNA: TGTGCCAGCAGCTTATTAGCGGGGGGCGACACCGGGGAGCTGTTTTTT.

This clone was found once. This chain uses TRBV19 with TRBJ1-4, with 7 nucleotides matching TRBD1. V shed 4 bases, J shed 7 bases, and the junction held 9 bases outside the gene matches. CDR3 length: 15 amino acids. Looked up from germline, CDR1 is LNHDA and CDR2 is SQIVND (reference sequence). The CDR3 DNA follows: TGTGCCAGTAGTACCCGACAGGGCCGAGCTGAAAAACTGTTTTTT. Translation: CASSTRQGRAEKLFF.